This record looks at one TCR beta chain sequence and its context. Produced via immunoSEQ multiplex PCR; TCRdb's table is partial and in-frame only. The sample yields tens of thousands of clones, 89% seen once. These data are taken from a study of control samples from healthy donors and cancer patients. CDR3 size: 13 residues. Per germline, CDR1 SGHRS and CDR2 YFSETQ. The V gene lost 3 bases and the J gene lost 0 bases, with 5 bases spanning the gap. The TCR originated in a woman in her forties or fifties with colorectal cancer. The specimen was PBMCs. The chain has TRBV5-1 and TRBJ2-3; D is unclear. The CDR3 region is CASSSASTDTQYF. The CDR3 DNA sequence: TGCGCCAGCAGCTCTGCTAGCACAGATACGCAGTATTTT.